A selection of T cell receptor beta chains follows, all from one sample in a study of blood T cell repertoires in COVID-19. Some clones are missing from TCRdb's copy, which holds only in-frame ones; the method was immunoSEQ multiplex PCR. The sample includes roughly 230,000 clones, 90% seen only once; the top ten take under 2.5%. The sample taken for sequencing was peripheral blood. The receptors here all came from an older woman with COVID-19, enrolled during active disease. CDR3s include the opening cysteine and the closing phenylalanine or tryptophan. Fields, in order: D gene, V gene, clone size, J gene, CDR3 DNA, CDR3 protein. A D gene is named only where the DNA matches it firmly. Expanded clones get a size class; other rows say once, few or many, or leave the size out.

>-|TRBV6-2/TRBV6-3|-|TRBJ1-1
TGTGCCAGCAGCGGCAGGCCGAACACTGAAGCTTTCTTT
CASSGRPNTEAFF
>-|TRBV5-1|-|TRBJ2-5
TGCGCCAGCAGCTGGGACGGCCGGGGGGAGACCCAGTACTTC
CASSWDGRGETQYF
>-|TRBV6-5|once|TRBJ2-1
TGTGCCAGCAGTACGGACTACCAGTACAATGAGCAGTTCTTC
CASSTDYQYNEQFF
>-|TRBV24-1|-|TRBJ2-3
TGTGCCACCAGTGATTATAAGGACAACACAGATACGCAGTATTTT
CATSDYKDNTDTQYF
>TRBD2|TRBV20-1|-|TRBJ2-1
TGCAGTGCTAGTCGCGGCGGGGGGACCTACAATGAGCAGTTCTTC
CSASRGGGTYNEQFF
>-|TRBV4-3|-|TRBJ2-3
TGCGCCAGCAGCCAAGATCTTAATACGGGGGGCACAGATACGCAGTATTTT
CASSQDLNTGGTDTQYF
>-|TRBV30|-|TRBJ1-3
TGTGCCTGGAGCAAAGGGGCGCCTTCTGGAAACACCATATATTTT
CAWSKGAPSGNTIYF
>-|TRBV9|-|TRBJ1-2
TGTGCCAGCAGCCCGGGGGGGTATGGCTACACCTTC
CASSPGGYGYTF
>-|TRBV6-6|-|TRBJ1-6
TGTGCCAGCAGTCGGCTTCCCGGGCAGGGATATAATTCACCCCTCCACTTT
CASSRLPGQGYNSPLHF
>-|TRBV5-8|-|TRBJ2-7
TGTGCCAGCAGCTCCGCTACCGGGACAATGACCTACGAGCAGTACTTC
CASSSATGTMTYEQYF
>-|TRBV5-1|-|TRBJ1-4
TGCGCCAGCAGCTTGGGCACGGGGGAGGAACTGTTTTTT
CASSLGTGEELFF
>-|TRBV30|-|TRBJ2-7
TGTGCCTGGAGTATGGCGGAGGCCTACGAGCAGTACTTC
CAWSMAEAYEQYF
>TRBD2|TRBV5-1|-|TRBJ2-1
TGCGCCAGCAGCCTCCCCGGGAGGGAAGCGCAGTTCTTC
CASSLPGREAQFF
>-|TRBV7-9|-|TRBJ1-5
TGTGCCAGCAGCTTAGCAGGGGAGGGACAGCCCCAGCATTTT
CASSLAGEGQPQHF
>-|TRBV5-4|-|TRBJ2-5
TGTGCCAGCAGCTCAGGGGGGCGAGAGACCCAGTACTTC
CASSSGGRETQYF
>TRBD2|TRBV4-1|-|TRBJ2-1
TGCGCCAGCAGCCAAGTACTAGCGGGGGTAAACAATGAGCAGTTCTTC
CASSQVLAGVNNEQFF
>-|TRBV5-4|-|TRBJ1-1
TGTGCCAGCAGCTTGGGGATGGTGGGGGCTGAGGGAGAAGCTTTCTTT
CASSLGMVGAEGEAFF
>-|TRBV6-6|-|TRBJ1-5
TGTGCCAGCAGGAGAGAAGATCAGCCCCAGCATTTT
CASRREDQPQHF
>TRBD1|TRBV6-6|-|TRBJ2-5
TGTGCCAGCAGTTGGGACAGGGGGCTTGTGACCCAGTACTTC
CASSWDRGLVTQYF
>-|TRBV7-2|few|TRBJ1-1
TGTGCCAGCAGCCGCGGCGGGACCCCCGAAGCTTTCTTT
CASSRGGTPEAFF
>-|TRBV9|-|TRBJ1-2
TGTGCCAGCAGCGCCCGGGGCAGGGGCTCTAACTATGGCTACACCTTC
CASSARGRGSNYGYTF
>-|TRBV25-1|few|TRBJ1-5
TGTGCCAGCAGTGAATCCGGGGATCAGCCCCAGCATTTT
CASSESGDQPQHF
>-|TRBV5-5|-|TRBJ1-1
TGTGCCAGCAGTTTGAGAGGCCTAAACACTGAAGCTTTCTTT
CASSLRGLNTEAFF
>TRBD1|TRBV5-1|few|TRBJ1-1
TGCGCCAGCAGCTTAAGGACAGGGAACACTGAAGCTTTCTTT
CASSLRTGNTEAFF
>-|TRBV19|-|TRBJ1-2
TGTGCCAGCACAGCTGACCGAAGCTATGGCTACACCTTC
CASTADRSYGYTF
>TRBD1|TRBV5-4|-|TRBJ2-2
TGTGCCAGCAGCTTGGACGTAGGGGGCAATACCGGGGAGCTGTTTTTT
CASSLDVGGNTGELFF
>TRBD1|TRBV11-2|-|TRBJ2-1
TGTGCCAGCAGCTTAGTCGGACAGGGGGCCTACAATGAGCAGTTCTTC
CASSLVGQGAYNEQFF
>-|TRBV6-2/TRBV6-3|-|TRBJ1-6
TGTGCCAGCAGTCAACTACAGGCCTATAATTCACCCCTCCACTTT
CASSQLQAYNSPLHF
>TRBD2|TRBV3-1/TRBV3-2|-|TRBJ2-3
TGTGCCAGCAGCCGGACTAGCAGGGATACGCAGTATTTT
CASSRTSRDTQYF
>-|TRBV7-9|-|TRBJ2-7
TGTGCCAGCAGCTTCGCAGGGATTGTGTACGAGCAGTACTTC
CASSFAGIVYEQYF
>-|TRBV18|-|TRBJ1-1
TGTGCCAGCTCACCACCGGCAGGGATGCAGGGCGAGGCTTTCTTT
CASSPPAGMQGEAFF
>TRBD1|TRBV10-2|-|TRBJ1-5
TGCGCCAGCAGTCGGACAGGTTCTGGACAGCCCCAGCATTTT
CASSRTGSGQPQHF
>-|TRBV27|-|TRBJ2-1
TGTGCCAGCAAAGGGGCCCGTGAAGAGCAGTTCTTC
CASKGAREEQFF
>-|TRBV12-3/TRBV12-4|-|TRBJ1-5
TGTGCCAGCAGTTTTAGGGGCTGGCAGCCCCAGCATTTT
CASSFRGWQPQHF
>-|TRBV3-1/TRBV3-2|-|TRBJ1-2
TGTGCCAGCAGCCAAGGGGCGACAGTGTCCTTCTATGGCTACACCTTC
CASSQGATVSFYGYTF
>TRBD2|TRBV7-2|-|TRBJ2-5
TGTGCCAGCAGCCCCCGGACTAGCGGAGAGACCCAGTACTTC
CASSPRTSGETQYF
>-|TRBV5-5|many|TRBJ1-2
TGTGCCAGCAGCTTTTTACGGGGGGGCTATGGCTACACCTTC
CASSFLRGGYGYTF
>-|TRBV5-1|-|TRBJ1-3
TGCGCCAGCAGCCCACCGGCAGGCCCCCGAAACACCATATATTTT
CASSPPAGPRNTIYF
>TRBD1|TRBV28|-|TRBJ1-3
TGTGCCAGCAGTCCGCGGACAGGACAGATTACTGGAAACACCATATATTTT
CASSPRTGQITGNTIYF